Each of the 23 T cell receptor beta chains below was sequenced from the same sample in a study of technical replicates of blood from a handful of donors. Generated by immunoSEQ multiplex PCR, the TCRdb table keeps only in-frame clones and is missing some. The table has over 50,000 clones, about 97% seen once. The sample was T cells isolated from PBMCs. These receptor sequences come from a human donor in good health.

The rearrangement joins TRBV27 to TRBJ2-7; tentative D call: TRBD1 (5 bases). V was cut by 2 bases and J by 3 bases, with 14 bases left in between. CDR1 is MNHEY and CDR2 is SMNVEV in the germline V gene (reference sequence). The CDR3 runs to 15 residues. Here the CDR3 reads CASSLGAGWYYEQYF. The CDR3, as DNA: TGTGCCAGCAGTTTAGGTGCAGGGTGGTACTACGAGCAGTACTTC.

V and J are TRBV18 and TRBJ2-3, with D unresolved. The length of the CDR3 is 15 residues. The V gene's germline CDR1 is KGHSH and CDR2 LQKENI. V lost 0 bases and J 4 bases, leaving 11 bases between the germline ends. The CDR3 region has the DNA TGTGCCAGCTCACCACCCGGTGTCCGATCAGATACGCAGTATTTT. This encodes CASSPPGVRSDTQYF.

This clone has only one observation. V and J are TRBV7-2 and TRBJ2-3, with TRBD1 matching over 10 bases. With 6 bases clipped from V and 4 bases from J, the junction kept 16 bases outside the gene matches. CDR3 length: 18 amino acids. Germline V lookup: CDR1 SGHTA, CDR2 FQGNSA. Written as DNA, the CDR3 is TGTGCCAGCAGTCGATTAGGTCTGACAGGGGGCCGGTCAGATACGCAGTATTTT. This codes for CASSRLGLTGGRSDTQYF.

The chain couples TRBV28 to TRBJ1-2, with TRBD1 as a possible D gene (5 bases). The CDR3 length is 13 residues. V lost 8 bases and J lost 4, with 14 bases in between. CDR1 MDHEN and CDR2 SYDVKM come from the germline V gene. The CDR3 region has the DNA TGTGCCAGCGACAGAAGGGGCCTCTATGGCTACACCTTC. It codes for CASDRRGLYGYTF.

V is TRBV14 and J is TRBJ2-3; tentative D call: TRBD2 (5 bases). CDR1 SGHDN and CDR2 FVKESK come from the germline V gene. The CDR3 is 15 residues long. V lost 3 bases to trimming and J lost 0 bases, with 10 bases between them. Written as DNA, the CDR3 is TGTGCCAGCAGCCATACGGGGTCCAGCACAGATACGCAGTATTTT. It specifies CASSHTGSSTDTQYF.

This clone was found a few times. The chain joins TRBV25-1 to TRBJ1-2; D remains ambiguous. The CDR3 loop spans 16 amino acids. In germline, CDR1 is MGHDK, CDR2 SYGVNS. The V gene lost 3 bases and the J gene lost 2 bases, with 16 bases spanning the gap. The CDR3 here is CASSDNVNLKNYGYTF. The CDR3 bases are TGTGCCAGCAGTGATAATGTCAACTTGAAGAACTATGGCTACACCTTC.

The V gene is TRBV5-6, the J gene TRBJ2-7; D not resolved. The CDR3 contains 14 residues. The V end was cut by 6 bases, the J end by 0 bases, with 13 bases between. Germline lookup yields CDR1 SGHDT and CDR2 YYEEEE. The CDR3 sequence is CASTKIESSYEQYF. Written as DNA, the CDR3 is TGTGCCAGCACCAAGATAGAGAGCTCCTACGAGCAGTACTTC.

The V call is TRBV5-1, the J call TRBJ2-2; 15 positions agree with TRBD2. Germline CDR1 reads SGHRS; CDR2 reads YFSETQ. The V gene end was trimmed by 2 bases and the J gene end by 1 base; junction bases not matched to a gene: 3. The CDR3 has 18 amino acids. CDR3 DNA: TGCGCCAGCAGCTTCAAGGGACTAGCGGGAGGGAACACCGGGGAGCTGTTTTTT. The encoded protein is CASSFKGLAGGNTGELFF.

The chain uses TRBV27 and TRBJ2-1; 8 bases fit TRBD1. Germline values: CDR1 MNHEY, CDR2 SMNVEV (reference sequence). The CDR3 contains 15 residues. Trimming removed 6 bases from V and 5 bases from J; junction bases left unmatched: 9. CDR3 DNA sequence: TGTGCCAGCAGCCTTCCGGGACAGGTCGACAATGAGCAGTTCTTC. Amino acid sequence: CASSLPGQVDNEQFF.

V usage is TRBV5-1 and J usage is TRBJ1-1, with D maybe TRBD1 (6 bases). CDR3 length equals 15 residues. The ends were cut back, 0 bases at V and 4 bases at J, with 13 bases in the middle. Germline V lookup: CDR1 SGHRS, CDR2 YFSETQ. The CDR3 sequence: CASSLEGGAGTEAFF. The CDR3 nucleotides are TGCGCCAGCAGCTTGGAGGGGGGGGCTGGCACTGAAGCTTTCTTT.

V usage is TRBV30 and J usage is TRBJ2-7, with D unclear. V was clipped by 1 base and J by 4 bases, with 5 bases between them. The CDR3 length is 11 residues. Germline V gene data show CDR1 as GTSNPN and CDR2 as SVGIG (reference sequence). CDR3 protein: CAWSGGYEQYF. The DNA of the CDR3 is TGTGCCTGGAGTGGAGGTTACGAGCAGTACTTC.

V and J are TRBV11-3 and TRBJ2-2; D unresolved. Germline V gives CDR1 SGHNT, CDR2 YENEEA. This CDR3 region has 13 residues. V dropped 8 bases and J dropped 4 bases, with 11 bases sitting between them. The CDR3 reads CASQVRLTGELFF. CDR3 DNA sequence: TGTGCCAGCCAAGTCCGACTCACCGGGGAGCTGTTTTTT.

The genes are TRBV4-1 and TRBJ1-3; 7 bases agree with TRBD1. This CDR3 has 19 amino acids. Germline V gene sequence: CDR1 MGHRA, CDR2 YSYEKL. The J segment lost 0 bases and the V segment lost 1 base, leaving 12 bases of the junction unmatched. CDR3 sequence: CASSQVYLKDRHSGNTIYF. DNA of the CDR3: TGCGCCAGCAGCCAAGTCTACCTTAAGGACAGGCACTCTGGAAACACCATATATTTT.

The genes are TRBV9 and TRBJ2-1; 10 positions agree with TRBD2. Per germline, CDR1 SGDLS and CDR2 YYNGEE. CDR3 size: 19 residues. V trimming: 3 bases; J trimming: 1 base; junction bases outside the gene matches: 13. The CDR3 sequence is CASSGGGERGGWSYNEQFF. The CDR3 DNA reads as TGTGCCAGCAGCGGGGGAGGGGAGCGGGGGGGCTGGTCCTACAATGAGCAGTTCTTC.

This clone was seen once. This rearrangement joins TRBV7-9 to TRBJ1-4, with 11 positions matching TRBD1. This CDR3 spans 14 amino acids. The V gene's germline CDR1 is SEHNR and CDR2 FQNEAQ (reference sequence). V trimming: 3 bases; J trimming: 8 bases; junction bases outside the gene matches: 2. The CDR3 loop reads CASSFGQGAEKLFF. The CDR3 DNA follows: TGTGCCAGCAGCTTCGGACAGGGGGCAGAAAAACTGTTTTTT.

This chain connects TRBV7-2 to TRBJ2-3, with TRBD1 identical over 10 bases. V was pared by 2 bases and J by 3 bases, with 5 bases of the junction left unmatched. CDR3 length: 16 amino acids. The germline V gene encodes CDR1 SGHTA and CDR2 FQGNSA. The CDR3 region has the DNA TGTGCCAGCAGCTTATATTGGGACAGGGGAACAGATACGCAGTATTTT. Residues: CASSLYWDRGTDTQYF.

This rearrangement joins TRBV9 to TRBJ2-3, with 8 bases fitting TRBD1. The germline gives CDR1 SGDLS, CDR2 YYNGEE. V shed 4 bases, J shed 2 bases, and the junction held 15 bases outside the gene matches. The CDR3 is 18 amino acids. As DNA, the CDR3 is TGTGCCAGCAGCACCAGAGACAAGGACAGGGAGGTCACAGATACGCAGTATTTT. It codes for CASSTRDKDREVTDTQYF.

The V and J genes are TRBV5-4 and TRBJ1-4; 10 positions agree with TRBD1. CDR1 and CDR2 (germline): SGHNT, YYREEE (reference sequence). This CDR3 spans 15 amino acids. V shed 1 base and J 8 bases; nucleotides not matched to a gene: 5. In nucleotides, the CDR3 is TGTGCCAGCAGCTTGTGGACAGGGGGTCGAGAAAAACTGTTTTTT. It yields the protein CASSLWTGGREKLFF.

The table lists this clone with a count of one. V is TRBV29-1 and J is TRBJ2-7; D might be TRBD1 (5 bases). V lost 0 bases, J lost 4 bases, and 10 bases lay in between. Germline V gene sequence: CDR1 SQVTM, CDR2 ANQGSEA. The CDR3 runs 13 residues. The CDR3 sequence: CSVEDPPGYEQYF. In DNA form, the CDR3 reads TGCAGCGTTGAAGATCCCCCAGGGTACGAGCAGTACTTC.

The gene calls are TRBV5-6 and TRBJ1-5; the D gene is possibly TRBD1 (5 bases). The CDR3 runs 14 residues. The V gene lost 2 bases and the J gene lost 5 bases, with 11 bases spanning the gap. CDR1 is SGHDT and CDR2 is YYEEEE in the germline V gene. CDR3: CASSFSQEHQPQHF. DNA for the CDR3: TGTGCCAGCAGCTTCTCACAGGAGCATCAGCCCCAGCATTTT.

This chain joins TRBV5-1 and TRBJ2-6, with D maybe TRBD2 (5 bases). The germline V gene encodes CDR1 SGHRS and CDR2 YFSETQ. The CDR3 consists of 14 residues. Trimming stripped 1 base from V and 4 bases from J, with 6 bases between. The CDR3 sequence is CASSLTGGANVLTF. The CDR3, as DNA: TGCGCCAGCAGCTTGACGGGAGGGGCCAACGTCCTGACTTTC.

The CDR3 bases are TGTGCCAGCAGTCCAACCGGGACAGGGGGTATTAGGTCCTATAATTCACCCCTCCACTTT. Translation: CASSPTGTGGIRSYNSPLHF. V and J are TRBV27 and TRBJ1-6; 11 nucleotides line up with TRBD1. Trimming took 5 bases from V and 1 from J; bases not matched to a gene: 13. The CDR3 covers 20 residues. CDR1 MNHEY and CDR2 SMNVEV come from the germline V gene (reference sequence).

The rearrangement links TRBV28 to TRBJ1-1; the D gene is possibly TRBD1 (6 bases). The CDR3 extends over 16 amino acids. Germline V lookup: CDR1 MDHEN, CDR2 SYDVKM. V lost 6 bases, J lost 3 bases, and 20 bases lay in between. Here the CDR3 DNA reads TGTGCCAGCAGGGTGGGTGGACAGCCCATTTACACTGAAGCTTTCTTT. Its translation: CASRVGGQPIYTEAFF.